These T cell receptor beta chains were read from a single sample in a study of brain metastases from non-small cell lung cancer. Generated by immunoSEQ multiplex PCR, the TCRdb table keeps only in-frame clones and is missing some. The sample holds over 12,000 clones, around four fifths seen once. Source material: primary lung tumor tissue. Receptor source: a donor at least 40 years old with non-small cell lung cancer. The CDR3 runs from the conserved cysteine through the conserved F or W. The D gene is left open where the match is weak. Not all rows give a size; the values are once, few, many and, for expanded clones, a class.

V	size	D	J	length	CDR3	DNA
TRBV6-2/TRBV6-3	-	TRBD2	TRBJ2-1	18	CASSPAPTSGGFRNEQFF	TGTGCCAGCAGCCCCGCGCCTACTAGCGGGGGGTTCAGAAATGAGCAGTTCTTC
TRBV6-2/TRBV6-3	-	-	TRBJ1-2	14	CASSYSGVLYGYTF	TGTGCCAGCAGTTACTCTGGCGTCCTCTATGGCTACACCTTC
TRBV25-1	-	-	TRBJ1-1	13	CASSEYSAGEAFF	TGTGCCAGCAGTGAATATTCGGCAGGCGAAGCTTTCTTT
TRBV24-1	-	TRBD1	TRBJ2-3	16	CATSVVQGESTDTQYF	TGTGCCACCAGTGTAGTCCAGGGGGAGAGCACAGATACGCAGTATTTT
TRBV10-3	once	-	TRBJ1-5	14	CAISAAGTQQPQHF	TGTGCCATCAGTGCTGCGGGGACCCAACAGCCCCAGCATTTT
TRBV18	-	TRBD1	TRBJ1-6	15	CASSPTKTGDSPLHF	TGTGCCAGCTCACCGACCAAGACAGGGGATTCACCCCTCCACTTT
TRBV29-1	-	-	TRBJ2-5	15	CSVTWTVGSGETQYF	TGCAGCGTTACTTGGACAGTGGGATCGGGAGAGACCCAGTACTTC
TRBV7-2	-	TRBD2	TRBJ2-2	18	CASSYGTSGIRVGGELFF	TGTGCCAGCAGTTATGGGACTAGCGGGATAAGGGTTGGCGGGGAGCTGTTTTTT
TRBV2	-	-	TRBJ1-2	16	CARRAPVGTSHYGYTF	TGTGCCAGACGCGCCCCCGTGGGCACTTCTCACTATGGCTACACCTTC
TRBV18	-	-	TRBJ2-1	14	CASSLNMGWDEQFF	TGTGCCAGCTCACTCAATATGGGGTGGGATGAGCAGTTCTTC
TRBV28	-	-	TRBJ1-3	16	CASSRPQGLSGNTIYF	TGTGCCAGCAGCCGACCACAGGGCCTCTCTGGAAACACCATATATTTT
TRBV5-1	few	TRBD1	TRBJ2-3	14	CASRGDSSTDTQYF	TGCGCCAGCAGAGGGGACAGTAGCACAGATACGCAGTATTTT
TRBV6-6	-	TRBD1	TRBJ2-3	14	CASKDRVGTDTQYF	TGTGCCAGTAAAGACAGGGTCGGCACAGATACGCAGTATTTT
TRBV4-1	-	TRBD2	TRBJ2-1	17	CASSQEVTSGGSDEQFF	TGCGCCAGCAGCCAAGAGGTGACTAGCGGGGGGTCGGATGAGCAGTTCTTC
TRBV7-2	-	TRBD1	TRBJ1-1	14	CASSLQGALTEAFF	TGTGCCAGCAGCTTACAGGGGGCGCTGACTGAAGCTTTCTTT
TRBV27	-	TRBD1	TRBJ1-5	16	CASSLGTGGFNQPQHF	TGTGCCAGCAGTCTGGGGACAGGGGGTTTCAATCAGCCCCAGCATTTT
TRBV24-1	-	TRBD1	TRBJ1-5	16	CATSDPREGANQPQHF	TGTGCCACCAGTGATCCACGGGAGGGGGCGAATCAGCCCCAGCATTTT
TRBV5-4	-	-	TRBJ2-7	16	CASSPTDGGFSYEQYF	TGTGCCAGCAGCCCCACCGATGGGGGTTTCTCCTACGAGCAGTACTTC
TRBV19	few	-	TRBJ2-1	15	CASSRAPLGYNEQFF	TGTGCCAGTAGCAGGGCACCGCTGGGCTACAATGAGCAGTTCTTC
TRBV5-1	-	-	TRBJ2-3	16	CASSLTPFASTDTQYF	TGCGCCAGCAGCTTGACCCCTTTCGCTAGCACAGATACGCAGTATTTT
TRBV7-6	once	-	TRBJ2-1	12	CASSSTDNEQFF	TGTGCCAGCAGCTCTACAGACAATGAGCAGTTCTTC
TRBV3-1/TRBV3-2	once	TRBD1	TRBJ1-6	15	CASSPLVTGRAPLHF	TGTGCCAGCAGCCCCCTAGTGACAGGGCGAGCACCCCTCCACTTT
TRBV27	-	TRBD1	TRBJ1-5	16	CASSSGTGGAGQPQHF	TGTGCCAGCAGTTCCGGGACAGGGGGCGCGGGGCAGCCCCAGCATTTT
TRBV5-5	few	TRBD1	TRBJ2-2	20	CASSLTPTGGLGSNTGELFF	TGTGCCAGCAGCTTGACCCCGACAGGGGGCCTTGGCTCGAACACCGGGGAGCTGTTTTTT
TRBV29-1	-	-	TRBJ1-1	15	CSAVGSWESNTEAFF	TGCAGCGCCGTGGGAAGCTGGGAATCGAACACTGAAGCTTTCTTT
TRBV7-3	-	-	TRBJ1-6	14	CASSPGNPNSPLHF	TGTGCCAGCAGCCCGGGTAACCCGAATTCACCCCTCCACTTT
TRBV5-1	-	-	TRBJ1-2	13	CASSPSDGYGYTF	TGCGCCAGCAGCCCATCGGACGGCTATGGCTACACCTTC
TRBV30	-	-	TRBJ1-6	16	CAWSVLQFSYNSPLHF	TGTGCCTGGAGTGTACTCCAATTCTCCTATAATTCACCCCTCCACTTT
TRBV9	-	-	TRBJ1-1	14	CASSPNLRDTEAFF	TGTGCCAGCAGCCCGAATCTCAGGGACACTGAAGCTTTCTTT
TRBV2	once	TRBD1	TRBJ1-1	13	CASSWDRNTEAFF	TGTGCCAGCAGTTGGGACAGGAACACTGAAGCTTTCTTT
TRBV7-9	once	-	TRBJ2-6	16	CASSFLQGYGANVLTF	TGTGCCAGCAGCTTTTTACAGGGATACGGGGCCAACGTCCTGACTTTC
TRBV21-1	-	-	TRBJ2-1	15	CASSKEQGFYNEQFF	TGTGCCAGCAGCAAAGAACAGGGGTTCTACAATGAGCAGTTCTTC
TRBV6-5	-	-	TRBJ1-1	16	CASSYGGRSRVTEAFF	TGTGCCAGCAGTTACGGGGGGCGGTCGCGGGTCACTGAAGCTTTCTTT
TRBV6-5	-	-	TRBJ2-3	14	CASSLQTLTDTQYF	TGTGCCAGCAGTTTACAGACACTCACAGATACGCAGTATTTT
TRBV7-2	-	TRBD1	TRBJ1-6	15	CASSLQGGTNSPLHF	TGTGCCAGCAGCTTACAGGGGGGTACGAATTCACCCCTCCACTTT
TRBV6-2/TRBV6-3	-	-	TRBJ1-5	15	CASSSWGGIQQPQHF	TGTGCCAGCAGTTCCTGGGGGGGAATACAGCAGCCCCAGCATTTT
TRBV7-3	-	-	TRBJ1-1	12	CASRWPGSVAFF	TGTGCCAGCAGGTGGCCGGGGAGCGTCGCTTTCTTT
TRBV30	once	-	TRBJ2-1	13	CAWRASPQGVQFF	TGTGCCTGGAGGGCCTCCCCCCAGGGAGTGCAGTTCTTC
TRBV5-4	-	-	TRBJ1-1	15	CASSFLRPMNTEAFF	TGTGCCAGCAGCTTCTTACGTCCCATGAACACTGAAGCTTTCTTT
TRBV5-1	-	-	TRBJ1-2	12	CASSLASRGYTF	TGCGCCAGCAGCTTAGCATCGCGGGGCTACACCTTC
TRBV11-3	-	TRBD2	TRBJ2-6	18	CASSLGEGRGAGANVLTF	TGTGCCAGCAGCTTAGGGGAGGGGCGAGGCGCTGGGGCCAACGTCCTGACTTTC
TRBV25-1	-	-	TRBJ1-4	14	CASSGATTNEKLFF	TGTGCCAGCAGCGGAGCTACAACTAATGAAAAACTGTTTTTT
TRBV19	-	-	TRBJ1-1	12	CASSIADREAFF	TGTGCCAGTAGTATAGCTGACAGGGAAGCTTTCTTT
TRBV19	-	TRBD1	TRBJ1-5	16	CASSLWQGASNQPQHF	TGTGCCAGTAGTCTCTGGCAGGGGGCCAGCAATCAGCCCCAGCATTTT
TRBV18	-	-	TRBJ1-1	14	CASSPKGMNTEAFF	TGTGCCAGCTCACCAAAGGGTATGAACACTGAAGCTTTCTTT
TRBV7-2	-	TRBD2	TRBJ2-7	16	CASSLTASGGAHEQYF	TGTGCCAGCAGCTTAACTGCTAGCGGGGGGGCCCACGAGCAGTACTTC